The sequence of this TCR beta chain was determined in a study of T cells in Graves' hyperthyroidism and ophthalmopathy. Study-wide findings and caveats: Most expanded thyroid clonotypes above 0.001 recurred in blood. The authors' 13 V-J model separated ophthalmopathy from stable hyperthyroidism. Before onset, ophthalmopathy was predicted by the model a median roughly six months earlier.

The table lists this clonotype with many counts. Its antigen is not known. This CDR3 has 13 residues. V gave up 4 bases and J gave up 6 bases, with 13 bases separating them. The germline gives CDR1 MNHNS, CDR2 SASEGT. The study left out patients who had uncontrolled infection, other autoimmune disease, pregnancy or lactation. There were TCR beta CDR3 regions amplified from RNA transcripts. The HTBI primer set was used in a first-round RT-PCR of the TCR CDR3. TCRdb processed the multiplex PCR reads anew with MiXCR; each CDR3 protein has one entry. The sample holds roughly 500,000 distinct CDR3 sequences; approximately 44% are singletons and the top ten take around a fifth.

This sequence originates from an adult woman with Graves' disease, either hyperthyroidism or ophthalmopathy (not recorded which). The sequenced sample consisted of peripheral blood or thyroid tissue (not recorded which). The chain joins TRBV6-1 to TRBJ2-7, with D perhaps TRBD1 (6 bases). CDR3 residues: CASSGTALGEQYF. The DNA for the CDR3 is TGTGCCAGCAGTGGGACAGCCTTAGGCGAGCAGTACTTC.